The entry that follows covers one TCR beta chain sequence. How the authors handled the data: Nucleated cell number was recorded as an estimate derived from reference gene primer amplification. The table came from immunoSEQ multiplex PCR; TCRdb's copy has only in-frame clones and leaves some out. The V and J calls and clone size were taken over from that table, and D and trimming were inferred from the DNA. The profile shows some 150,000 clones, around 87% of them singletons. The CDR3 is 16 residues long. The V end lost 0 bases, the J end lost 3 bases, and 13 bases lay between the germline ends. Germline CDR1 and CDR2: SGHKS and YYEKEE (reference sequence). The sample originates from a study of blood T cell repertoires in COVID-19. Study-wide background: Acute and convalescent COVID-19 specimens originated in the United States, Italy and Spain. In each case, the material was cDNA or gDNA derived from T cells, B-cell-depleted T cells, or PBMCs.

V usage is TRBV5-5 and J usage is TRBJ1-3; D not resolved. Material: peripheral blood. The sequence came from a man between 50 and 59 years old with active COVID-19. CDR3 residues: CASSLAPSPYGNTIYF. The DNA of the CDR3 is TGTGCCAGCAGCTTGGCCCCCTCCCCCTATGGAAACACCATATATTTT.